The rows below give T cell receptor beta chains drawn from one sample of a study of graft-versus-host responses after intestinal transplantation. Generated by immunoSEQ multiplex PCR, the TCRdb table keeps only in-frame clones and is missing some. The table records roughly 5,700 clones, over 65% of them present only once. This material consisted of ileum tissue, taken roughly 300 days after intestinal transplant. The source of these receptors is a human patient who received an intestinal transplant, so some T cells may come from the graft donor. CDR3s include the opening cysteine and the closing phenylalanine or tryptophan. A D gene is named only where the DNA matches it firmly. Only some rows state a clone size, as once, few, many or a class for expanded clones.

j_call	v_call	d_call	clone_size	cdr3_aa	cdr3_nt
TRBJ2-1	TRBV27	TRBD2	NA	CASSRLAEVHEQFF	TGTGCCAGCAGCCGACTAGCGGAGGTGCATGAGCAGTTCTTC
TRBJ2-3	TRBV11-2	NA	once	CASSSRGLGWQYF	TGTGCCAGCAGCTCCCGAGGGCTCGGATGGCAGTATTTT
TRBJ1-1	TRBV6-5	NA	NA	CASSWGGDTEAFF	TGTGCCAGCAGTTGGGGAGGGGACACTGAAGCTTTCTTT
TRBJ1-2	TRBV30	TRBD1	NA	CAWTPLGWGTGDGYTF	TGTGCCTGGACCCCCCTTGGGTGGGGGACAGGCGACGGCTACACCTTC
TRBJ2-3	TRBV11-2	TRBD2	NA	CASSLRAGGVSTDTQYF	TGTGCCAGCAGCTTAAGGGCGGGGGGTGTAAGCACAGATACGCAGTATTTT
TRBJ1-4	TRBV4-3	NA	NA	CASSQDQAVNEKLFF	TGCGCCAGCAGCCAAGATCAGGCGGTTAATGAAAAACTGTTTTTT
TRBJ1-5	TRBV15	NA	NA	CATSSPVSNQPQHF	TGTGCCACCAGCAGCCCTGTTAGCAATCAGCCCCAGCATTTT
TRBJ2-5	TRBV9	TRBD2	NA	CASSVVVGLYSGRIGETQYF	TGTGCCAGCAGCGTAGTCGTAGGGTTATATAGCGGGAGAATTGGGGAGACCCAGTACTTC
TRBJ2-1	TRBV25-1	NA	NA	CASSHRQSSYNEQFF	TGTGCCAGCAGCCACCGACAGTCCTCCTACAATGAGCAGTTCTTC
TRBJ2-7	TRBV28	TRBD2	NA	CASSLLAGDYEQYF	TGTGCCAGCAGTCTACTAGCGGGAGACTACGAGCAGTACTTC
TRBJ1-1	TRBV25-1	NA	few	CASSEIDGSNTEAFF	TGTGCCAGCAGTGAAATAGACGGATCGAACACTGAAGCTTTCTTT
TRBJ2-3	TRBV6-1	TRBD2	NA	CASTTSGSTDTQYF	TGTGCCAGCACTACTAGCGGGAGCACAGATACGCAGTATTTT
TRBJ2-4	TRBV4-1	TRBD1	NA	CASSQPTGSKNIQYF	TGCGCCAGCAGCCAACCGACAGGGTCAAAAAACATTCAGTACTTC
TRBJ2-5	TRBV19	NA	NA	CASSPETGVQETQYF	TGTGCCAGTAGCCCCGAGACAGGAGTACAAGAGACCCAGTACTTC
TRBJ2-7	TRBV5-5	NA	NA	CASSLGIEQYF	TGTGCCAGCAGCTTAGGGATCGAGCAGTACTTC
TRBJ1-3	TRBV25-1	TRBD1	NA	CASSGQGGNTIYF	TGTGCCAGCAGTGGACAGGGTGGAAACACCATATATTTT
TRBJ2-1	TRBV18	TRBD2	NA	CASSLGLAGDQFF	TGTGCCAGCTCACTAGGACTAGCGGGAGACCAGTTCTTC
TRBJ1-3	TRBV7-9	NA	NA	CASSLRDFGNTIYF	TGTGCCAGCAGCTTAAGGGACTTCGGAAACACCATATATTTT
TRBJ2-1	TRBV4-2	NA	NA	CASSQETRPGVNEQFF	TGTGCCAGCAGCCAGGAGACTCGTCCCGGTGTGAATGAGCAGTTCTTC
TRBJ2-3	TRBV5-1	NA	NA	CASSSSGYSTDTQYF	TGCGCCAGCAGCTCCAGCGGGTATAGCACAGATACGCAGTATTTT
TRBJ2-5	TRBV9	TRBD2	once	CASSVLAGAQETQYF	TGTGCCAGCAGTGTACTGGCGGGAGCCCAAGAGACCCAGTACTTC
TRBJ2-1	TRBV5-5	NA	NA	CASSLVLLSWEQFF	TGTGCCAGCAGCTTGGTGCTATTGAGTTGGGAGCAGTTCTTC
TRBJ2-1	TRBV7-2	TRBD1	NA	CASSRVEGAYEQFF	TGTGCCAGCAGCCGGGTCGAGGGGGCGTATGAGCAGTTCTTC
TRBJ2-2	TRBV7-3	NA	few	CASSPHDWENTGELFF	TGTGCCAGCAGCCCCCATGACTGGGAGAACACCGGGGAGCTGTTTTTT
TRBJ2-7	TRBV5-4	NA	once	CASRAGLTSYEQYF	TGTGCCAGCAGGGCGGGACTGACCTCCTACGAGCAGTACTTC
TRBJ2-7	TRBV5-1	TRBD1	few	CASRPELTGVSYEQYF	TGCGCCAGCAGACCCGAATTGACAGGGGTTTCCTACGAGCAGTACTTC
TRBJ2-2	TRBV11-3	NA	NA	CASSHSRGDTGELFF	TGTGCCAGCAGCCATTCCAGGGGAGATACCGGGGAGCTGTTTTTT
TRBJ2-7	TRBV28	TRBD1	NA	CASSWGTADPYEQYF	TGTGCCAGCAGTTGGGGGACAGCCGACCCCTACGAGCAGTACTTC
TRBJ2-5	TRBV9	NA	NA	CASSPYAGETQYF	TGTGCCAGCAGCCCGTACGCGGGAGAGACCCAGTACTTC
TRBJ2-1	TRBV18	TRBD1	NA	CASSPDRGSDEQFF	TGTGCCAGCTCACCGGACAGGGGGAGCGATGAGCAGTTCTTC
TRBJ1-1	TRBV15	TRBD1	NA	CATSIDRAPSEAFF	TGTGCCACCAGCATTGACAGGGCCCCCTCTGAAGCTTTCTTT
TRBJ2-1	TRBV28	NA	NA	CASSGNDRSSYNEQFF	TGTGCCAGCAGTGGGAACGACAGGAGCTCCTACAATGAGCAGTTCTTC
TRBJ1-2	TRBV29-1	NA	few	CSVERAYGYTF	TGCAGCGTTGAAAGGGCCTATGGCTACACCTTC
TRBJ2-1	TRBV7-9	TRBD2	NA	CASSSPEWEGSYNEQFF	TGTGCCAGCAGCTCGCCCGAATGGGAGGGCTCCTACAATGAGCAGTTCTTC
TRBJ2-1	TRBV7-6	NA	few	CASSPPEGKEQFF	TGTGCCAGCAGCCCCCCGGAGGGGAAAGAGCAGTTCTTC